Listed below are T cell receptor beta chains from one sample, sequenced in a study of shared clonotypes between healthy human individuals. Sequenced by immunoSEQ multiplex PCR; TCRdb stores in-frame clones only, minus some. Of more than 2,000,000 clones in the sample, approximately 93% were seen once. The sequencing sample was made of naive CD4+ T cells from PBMCs. These TCRs come from a man aged 18-30 years in good health. Some clones in this sample may be carry-over from other donors' samples. Both conserved end residues are part of each CDR3. The D gene is left open where the match is weak. Clone size is shown for a subset of rows, as once, few, many or a class of expanded clone.

clone size,V gene,D gene,J gene,CDR3 DNA,CDR3 protein
.,TRBV5-1,.,TRBJ1-1,TGCGCCAGCAGCCGAAGGGGGGCTGAAGCTTTCTTT,CASSRRGAEAFF
once,TRBV7-2,TRBD2,TRBJ2-1,TGTGCCAGCAGCTCAGCCGGGACTAGCGGGTACAATGAGCAGTTCTTC,CASSSAGTSGYNEQFF
few,TRBV9,.,TRBJ1-1,TGTGCCAGCAGCGTAGATGGGGAATACACTGAAGCTTTCTTT,CASSVDGEYTEAFF
.,TRBV15,.,TRBJ1-5,TGTGCCACACCCGCGAAGGAAGGTTCGCCCCAGCATTTT,CATPAKEGSPQHF
.,TRBV2,TRBD1,TRBJ1-2,TGTGCCAGCAGTCGCCCCTTGACAGGGGAGTATGGCTACACCTTC,CASSRPLTGEYGYTF
.,TRBV9,.,TRBJ2-7,TGTGCCAGCAGCGCCGGGGGTTGGGCCTACGAGCAGTACTTC,CASSAGGWAYEQYF
.,TRBV28,.,TRBJ1-2,TGTGCCAGCACAGGGCAGGAGTCATATGGCTACACCTTC,CASTGQESYGYTF
.,TRBV11-2,TRBD1,TRBJ1-2,TGTGCCAGCAGCGCCGGGGACAGGATAAGGGGCCATGGCTACACCTTC,CASSAGDRIRGHGYTF
.,TRBV28,.,TRBJ2-3,TGTGCCAGTAGAATAGGGGGAGGGACCACAGATACGCAGTATTTT,CASRIGGGTTDTQYF
.,TRBV7-9,.,TRBJ2-1,TGTGCCAGCAGCTTATTGGAGTTCTTC,CASSLLEFF
once,TRBV6-5,TRBD2,TRBJ2-5,TGTGCCAGCAGCAGGCGGGGGGGCGGGGAGACCCAGTACTTC,CASSRRGGGETQYF
.,TRBV6-6,.,TRBJ1-3,TGTGCCAGCAGTTACTCGATTCTTGGAAACACCATATATTTT,CASSYSILGNTIYF
.,TRBV7-2,.,TRBJ2-1,TGTGCCAGCAGCTTAGCGGGGACGAACTACAATGAGCAGTTCTTC,CASSLAGTNYNEQFF
.,TRBV4-2,.,TRBJ2-2,TGTGCCAGCAGCCAAGTTGTCCCAGAGAACACCGGGGAGCTGTTTTTT,CASSQVVPENTGELFF
.,TRBV9,TRBD2,TRBJ2-5,TGTGCCAGCAGCGTTGTCGGGAGGAGAGAAGAGACCCAGTACTTC,CASSVVGRREETQYF
.,TRBV30,TRBD1,TRBJ2-2,TGTGCCTGGAGTGCCCACCGGACAGGGAGGTTGTACGGGGAGCTGTTTTTT,CAWSAHRTGRLYGELFF
.,TRBV6-5,.,TRBJ2-1,TGTGCCAGCAGTTACTCGGCGGGACTGCTATACAATGAGCAGTTCTTC,CASSYSAGLLYNEQFF
.,TRBV4-1,.,TRBJ2-5,TGCGCCAGCAGCCAAGTTTTAGGGGGAGGACAAGAGACCCAGTACTTC,CASSQVLGGGQETQYF
.,TRBV5-8,.,TRBJ2-7,TGTGCCAGCAGCTTAGCCGTCGAGTCAGCTACCTACGAGCAGTACTTC,CASSLAVESATYEQYF
.,TRBV7-9,.,TRBJ1-1,TGTGCCAGCAGCCCGTTCCAGGGCACTGAAGCTTTCTTT,CASSPFQGTEAFF
.,TRBV19,.,TRBJ1-1,TGTGCCAGTAGTATAGGGGACACGATGAACACTGAAGCTTTCTTT,CASSIGDTMNTEAFF
.,TRBV10-2,TRBD2,TRBJ2-7,TGCGCCAGCAGGTCCGGTTCGCTAGCGGGAGTGGACGAGCAGTACTTC,CASRSGSLAGVDEQYF
.,TRBV28,TRBD2,TRBJ2-1,TGTGCCAGCAATCCGGGACTAGCCGTCAATGAGCAGTTCTTC,CASNPGLAVNEQFF
.,TRBV7-3,TRBD2,TRBJ2-3,TGTGCCAGCAGCGCACTAGGGACTAGCGGGAGTTATCCAGATACGCAGTATTTT,CASSALGTSGSYPDTQYF
.,TRBV6-6,TRBD1,TRBJ2-7,TGTGCCAGCAGTTTGGGACAGGGTTCCAGAGAGCAGTACTTC,CASSLGQGSREQYF
.,TRBV19,.,TRBJ1-5,TGTGCCAGCAATAACGGGGGGTCTCAGCCCCAGCATTTT,CASNNGGSQPQHF
.,TRBV18,.,TRBJ2-1,TGTGCCAGCTCACCAGGGGGGGACAGTCTGCCCTTCAACAATGAGCAGTTCTTC,CASSPGGDSLPFNNEQFF
.,TRBV6-1,.,TRBJ2-7,TGTGCCAGCAGTGAGGCGGGGATCTACGAGCAGTACTTC,CASSEAGIYEQYF
.,TRBV5-5,.,TRBJ2-3,TGTGCCAGCAGCCCTAGGCACCTAGGGACAGATACGCAGTATTTT,CASSPRHLGTDTQYF
.,TRBV6-6,.,TRBJ1-4,TGTGCCAGCAGTTGGGGCCGGAATAATGAAAAACTGTTTTTT,CASSWGRNNEKLFF
.,TRBV9,.,TRBJ1-2,TGTGCCAGCGGTAAGGACAACTATGGCTACACCTTC,CASGKDNYGYTF
.,TRBV5-1,.,TRBJ2-5,TGCGCCAGCAGAGATTTTAGGGACCTGGAAGAGACCCAGTACTTC,CASRDFRDLEETQYF
once,TRBV9,.,TRBJ1-4,TGTGCCAGCAGCCCAGTAGGGGGAAATGAAAAACTGTTTTTT,CASSPVGGNEKLFF
.,TRBV5-6,TRBD2,TRBJ2-3,TGTGCCAGCAGCTACCGCGGGGGACTAGCTACAGATACGCAGTATTTT,CASSYRGGLATDTQYF
.,TRBV7-2,TRBD2,TRBJ2-1,TGTGCCAGCAGCCCGCGGGGAGGGGTGTCGGCTGAGCAGTTCTTC,CASSPRGGVSAEQFF
.,TRBV6-5,.,TRBJ1-2,TGTGCCAGCAGCAGGACGGTCAACTATGGCTACACCTTC,CASSRTVNYGYTF
.,TRBV18,TRBD2,TRBJ2-7,TGTGCCAGCTCACCCGGGGCGGGAGGGAGTTACGAGCAGTACTTC,CASSPGAGGSYEQYF
.,TRBV7-8,.,TRBJ2-5,TGTGCCAGCAGCTTAAATCCGGGGGCTAGCGGAAATCAAGAGACCCAGTACTTC,CASSLNPGASGNQETQYF
.,TRBV7-2,.,TRBJ2-1,TGTGCCAGCAGCTTATCTCGGCCAGCGGTCTACAATGAGCAGTTCTTC,CASSLSRPAVYNEQFF
.,TRBV28,TRBD1,TRBJ2-2,TGTGCCAGCAGTTTATTCGGGACAGGGAGGGCCGGGGAGCTGTTTTTT,CASSLFGTGRAGELFF
.,TRBV2,TRBD2,TRBJ2-7,TGTGCCAGCACCCGCTCCAGGGCGGGGGGTACAGGCGAGCAGTACTTC,CASTRSRAGGTGEQYF
.,TRBV28,.,TRBJ2-3,TGTGCCAGCAGTCCGATAGTGGGGTTTAGAACAGATACGCAGTATTTT,CASSPIVGFRTDTQYF
few,TRBV19,.,TRBJ1-5,TGTGCGGTGGGGCAGCTCAATCAGCCCCAGCATTTT,CAVGQLNQPQHF
.,TRBV6-4,TRBD1,TRBJ1-4,TGTGCCAGCAGAGAACCCGGGACAGCAAAACTGTTTTTT,CASREPGTAKLFF
.,TRBV7-3,TRBD2,TRBJ2-1,TGTGCCAGCAGCGTCGGGACTAGCGGTAATGAGCAGTTCTTC,CASSVGTSGNEQFF
once,TRBV5-1,.,TRBJ1-2,TGCGCCAGCACCACGGACGGGGCTAACTATGGCTACACCTTC,CASTTDGANYGYTF
.,TRBV27,.,TRBJ2-7,TGTGCCAGCAGTTTATCAATCAGCCCGAACTACGAGCAGTACTTC,CASSLSISPNYEQYF
.,TRBV28,.,TRBJ2-5,TGTGCCAGCAGTTTACCTAGCCTTTCCCCACAAGAGACCCAGTACTTC,CASSLPSLSPQETQYF
.,TRBV28,.,TRBJ2-3,TGTGCCAGCAGTTTCCCTGGGGGAGGAGGAAGAGATACGCAGTATTTT,CASSFPGGGGRDTQYF
.,TRBV27,TRBD1,TRBJ2-7,TGTGCCAGCAGTTTATCGATGGGCAGGGGGCAAACCTACGAGCAGTACTTC,CASSLSMGRGQTYEQYF
.,TRBV4-3,TRBD2,TRBJ2-5,TGCGCCAGCAGCCAGCACCGGGAGGGCCGAGAGACCCAGTACTTC,CASSQHREGRETQYF
few,TRBV9,.,TRBJ1-1,TGTGCCAGCAGCGTAGTTAGCAGGACTAACACTGAAGCTTTCTTT,CASSVVSRTNTEAFF
once,TRBV19,.,TRBJ1-5,TGTGCCAGTAGTATTATGCCCCCGGGTCAGCCCCAGCATTTT,CASSIMPPGQPQHF